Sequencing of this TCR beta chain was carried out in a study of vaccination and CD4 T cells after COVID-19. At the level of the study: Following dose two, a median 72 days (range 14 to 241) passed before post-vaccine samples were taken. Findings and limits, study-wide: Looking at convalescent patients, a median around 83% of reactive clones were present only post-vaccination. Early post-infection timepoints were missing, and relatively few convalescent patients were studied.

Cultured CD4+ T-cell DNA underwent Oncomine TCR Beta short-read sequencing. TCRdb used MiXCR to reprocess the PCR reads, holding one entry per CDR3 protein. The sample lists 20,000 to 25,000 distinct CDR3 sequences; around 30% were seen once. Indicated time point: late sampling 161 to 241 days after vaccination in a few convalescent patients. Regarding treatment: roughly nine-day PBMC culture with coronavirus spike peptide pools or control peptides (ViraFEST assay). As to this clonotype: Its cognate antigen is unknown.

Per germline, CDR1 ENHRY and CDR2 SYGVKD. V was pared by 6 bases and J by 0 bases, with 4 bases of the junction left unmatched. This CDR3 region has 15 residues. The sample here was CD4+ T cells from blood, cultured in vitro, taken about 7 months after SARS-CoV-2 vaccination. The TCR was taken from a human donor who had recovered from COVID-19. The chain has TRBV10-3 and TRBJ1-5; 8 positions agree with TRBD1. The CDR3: CAISPTGVSNQPQHF. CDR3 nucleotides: TGTGCCATCAGCCCGACAGGGGTTAGCAATCAGCCCCAGCATTTT.